Presented here are 10 T cell receptor beta chains from one specimen sequenced in a study of blood T cell repertoires in COVID-19. Only in-frame clones appear in the TCRdb table, and some are missing; sequencing was by immunoSEQ multiplex PCR. The table includes hundreds of thousands of clones, around 80% detected once. The sample comprised PBMCs or T cells enriched from blood (not recorded which). The source is a man between 40 and 49 years old who had been exposed to COVID-19.

The sample holds a few counts of this clone. CDR3 region: CATSEQGTEQETQYF. CDR3 DNA sequence: TGTGCCACCAGTGAGCAGGGGACGGAACAAGAGACCCAGTACTTC. The V gene is TRBV24-1, the J gene TRBJ2-5, with D possibly being TRBD1 (6 bases). Deletions cut 4 bases from V and 2 bases from J, with 13 bases between. This CDR3 is built from 15 residues. CDR1 is KGHDR and CDR2 is SFDVKD in the germline V gene.

The chain links TRBV29-1 to TRBJ1-2; the match to TRBD1 covers 8 bases. The CDR3 loop spans 13 amino acids. V was pared by 3 bases and J by 7 bases, with 7 bases of the junction left unmatched. Germline values: CDR1 SQVTM, CDR2 ANQGSEA. The CDR3: CSVDRTGMGGYTF. In DNA, the CDR3 is TGCAGCGTTGACCGGACAGGGATGGGTGGCTACACCTTC.

The chain is built from TRBV6-5 and TRBJ1-4; TRBD1 is a possible D gene (6 bases). V was shortened by 0 bases and J by 4 bases, with 9 bases between the two germline ends. Per the germline V gene, CDR1 is MNHEY and CDR2 is SVGAGI. The CDR3 loop spans 15 amino acids. The CDR3, as DNA: TGTGCCAGCAGTTACTCGAGGGGGAGTAATGAAAAACTGTTTTTT. This sequence encodes CASSYSRGSNEKLFF.

The chain links TRBV12-5 to TRBJ2-1; D may be TRBD2 (6 bases). Germline V CDR1 and CDR2: LGHNT, FRNRAP. Between the trimmed V and J ends, which lost 3 bases and 10 bases, there was a span of 13 bases. This CDR3 has 13 amino acids. This chain's CDR3 is CASGFGDSREQFF. The CDR3 DNA reads TGTGCTAGTGGTTTCGGGGACTCTCGAGAGCAGTTCTTC.

The J gene is TRBJ1-6, the V gene TRBV7-9; TRBD1 matches at 7 bases. Germline CDR1 reads SEHNR; CDR2 reads FQNEAQ (reference sequence). V gave up 1 base and J gave up 7 bases; unmatched junction bases: 7. This CDR3 is built from 16 residues. In nucleotides, the CDR3 is TGTGCCAGCAGCTTAGGCTGGGACAGAGGAAATTCACCCCTCCACTTT. Protein: CASSLGWDRGNSPLHF.

The chain has TRBV6-4 and TRBJ2-7; TRBD2 aligns across 13 bases. CDR1 is MRHNA and CDR2 is SNTAGT in the germline V gene. Trimming removed 4 bases from V and 9 bases from J; junction bases left unmatched: 9. The CDR3 consists of 15 residues. In nucleotides, the CDR3 is TGTGCCAGCAGTGCCGTCACTAGCGGGAGGGCAGGGCAGTACTTC. Amino acids: CASSAVTSGRAGQYF.

J is TRBJ1-5 and V is TRBV12-5; D uncertain. V shed 4 bases and J shed 2 bases, with 12 bases lying between them. Germline lookup yields CDR1 LGHNT and CDR2 FRNRAP. The CDR3 has 15 amino acids. CDR3 DNA sequence: TGTGCTAGTGGTTCCGGGGAGGTCGGCAATCAGCCCCAGCATTTT. Amino acids: CASGSGEVGNQPQHF. The variable domain in full, completed from reference TRBV12-5 and TRBJ1-5, reads DARVTQTPRHKVTEMGQEVTMRCQPILGHNTVFWYRQTMMQGLELLAYFRNRAPLDDSGMPKDRFSAEMPDATLATLKIQPSEPRDSAVYFCASGSGEVGNQPQHFGDGTRLSIL.

The chain has TRBV19 and TRBJ1-6; 12 nucleotides match TRBD1. CDR1 is LNHDA and CDR2 is SQIVND in the germline V gene (reference sequence). CDR3 length: 16 residues. Trimming cost V 5 bases and J 9 bases; bases outside gene matches: 8. Written as DNA, the CDR3 is TGTGCCAGTAGTCCTCAAGGGACAGGGGGCGTTTCACCCCTCCACTTT. It translates to CASSPQGTGGVSPLHF. The full variable domain, completed using reference TRBV19 and TRBJ1-6, is DGGITQSPKYLFRKEGQNVTLSCEQNLNHDAMYWYRQDPGQGLRLIYYSQIVNDFQKGDIAEGYSVSREKKESFPLTVTSAQKNPTAFYLCASSPQGTGGVSPLHFGNGTRLTVT.

This clone was observed a single time. The genes are TRBV5-6 and TRBJ1-3; weak D call: TRBD1 (6 bases). Trimming stripped 4 bases from V and 2 bases from J, with 10 bases between. CDR1 and CDR2 (germline): SGHDT, YYEEEE. The CDR3 spans 14 residues. The CDR3 spells CASSRWGPGNTIYF. In DNA, the CDR3 is TGTGCCAGCAGCCGTTGGGGGCCTGGAAACACCATATATTTT.

The chain links TRBV5-4 to TRBJ2-1; 9 bases are shared with TRBD2. The germline V gene has CDR1 SGHNT and CDR2 YYREEE (reference sequence). This CDR3 contains 15 residues. V trimming: 2 bases; J trimming: 5 bases; junction bases outside the gene matches: 5. CDR3 sequence (DNA): TGTGCCAGCAGCTTTGCGGGGGGGTTTGACAATGAGCAGTTCTTC. As protein: CASSFAGGFDNEQFF.